This is a list of T cell receptor beta chains from one sample in a study of blood T cell repertoires in COVID-19. Libraries were prepared by immunoSEQ multiplex PCR; TCRdb keeps only in-frame clonotypes and omits some of them. The sample consists of 60,000 to 85,000 clones, roughly 91% of them appearing once. The sample consisted of peripheral blood. These TCRs come from a man between 35 and 55 years old with COVID-19, enrolled during active disease. The conserved cysteine and the conserved F or W are not part of the CDR3 here. D genes are given only for firm matches. Clone size, where shown, is once, few, many, or a class for clones that have expanded.

v_call,d_call,clone_size,cdr3_aa
TRBV30,TRBD2,-,ACAGTSGYEQY
TRBV6-4,-,-,ASSGEGGLDTQY
TRBV9,-,-,ASSSGVGELF
TRBV3-1/TRBV3-2,-,-,ASSLLPDQPQH
TRBV15,-,-,ATSRVGGATYNEQF
TRBV6-5,-,-,ASRASLPTYEQY
TRBV5-1,TRBD1,once,ASRLTGEPNEKLF
TRBV28,-,-,ASSSSGYASQETQY
TRBV6-5,-,few,ASSRGDGNQPQH
TRBV28,-,-,ASTEGAQYAGANVLT
TRBV19,TRBD1,-,ASSDGPAGTGFEKLF
TRBV18,TRBD1,-,ASSPGTGGNQPQH
TRBV7-9,-,-,ASSSEQGLIGPAKNIQY
TRBV2,-,-,ATYWDMNTEAF
TRBV6-5,-,few,ASSYSPRARSTIY
TRBV6-5,TRBD1,-,ASSRTGEGNTIY
TRBV30,-,once,AWEPGTDNQPQH
TRBV4-2,-,-,ASSQDYASVYNEQF
TRBV30,-,-,AWGTVMGYNEQF
TRBV5-5,-,-,ASSLVVPLQETQY
TRBV6-5,-,-,ASIRTGSSYNEQF
TRBV10-3,-,-,AISDMGTGNNQPQH
TRBV5-1,TRBD2,-,ASSLATSGGASSYEQY
TRBV19,-,-,ASSIGGAGTDTQY
TRBV6-5,TRBD1,-,ASSFQTGGTEAF
TRBV5-4,TRBD1,once,ASSLQGVNTEAF
TRBV3-1/TRBV3-2,TRBD2,-,ASSQEPSGGYGQY
TRBV5-5,-,-,ASSARDSAAYGYT
TRBV5-1,-,once,ASSLARGELF
TRBV14,-,once,ASSQALYTQY
TRBV10-3,-,-,AIDGGARTEAF
TRBV5-6,-,-,ASSLGRVETQY
TRBV29-1,-,once,SVEAAQGAQY
TRBV6-5,-,-,ASSLGQRSGGYT
TRBV11-2,TRBD1,-,ASSSPRQGGSAF
TRBV5-1,TRBD1,-,ASRRQGEGNTIY
TRBV5-1,TRBD1,-,ASRPGQRGTEAF
TRBV6-1,-,-,ASSEKTDRNPYEQY
TRBV28,TRBD1,-,ASLRDRVTDTQY
TRBV28,-,-,ASKGRERNYEQY
TRBV20-1,TRBD2,-,SASLAGGGIGGEQY
TRBV3-1/TRBV3-2,-,-,ASSPPPGGQNEQF
TRBV10-2,TRBD2,-,ASAATSGDRDTQY
TRBV11-2,-,-,ASSLVVQGTTEAF
TRBV19,-,few,ASPPICLHGGSEQF
TRBV2,-,-,ASSETMDSLNQPQH
TRBV18,-,-,ASSPPPEGSYGYT
TRBV28,-,-,ASSTQGGIYEQY
TRBV30,TRBD1,-,AWTLQGAIGYT
TRBV11-2,TRBD2,-,ASSLQRGGYQETQY
TRBV7-9,TRBD1,-,ASSRGQGSNEQY
TRBV12-3/TRBV12-4,-,-,ASSNNGANVLT
TRBV7-9,TRBD2,-,ASSEGTSALGEQF